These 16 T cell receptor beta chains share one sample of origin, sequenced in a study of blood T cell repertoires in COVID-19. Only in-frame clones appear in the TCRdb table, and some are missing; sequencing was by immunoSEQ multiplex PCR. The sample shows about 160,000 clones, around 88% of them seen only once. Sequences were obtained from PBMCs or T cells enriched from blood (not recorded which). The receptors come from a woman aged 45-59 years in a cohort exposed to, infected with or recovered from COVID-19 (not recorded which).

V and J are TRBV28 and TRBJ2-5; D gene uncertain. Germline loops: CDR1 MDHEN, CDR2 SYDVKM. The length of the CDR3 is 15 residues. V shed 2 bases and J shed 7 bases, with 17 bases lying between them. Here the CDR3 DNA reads TGTGCCAGCAGTTTAAGAGTACCTGCGACTCGGACCCAGTACTTC. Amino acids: CASSLRVPATRTQYF.

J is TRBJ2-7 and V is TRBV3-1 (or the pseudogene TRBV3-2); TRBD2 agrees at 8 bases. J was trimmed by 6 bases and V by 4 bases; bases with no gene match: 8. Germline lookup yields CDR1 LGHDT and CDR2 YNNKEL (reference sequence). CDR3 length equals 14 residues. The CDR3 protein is CASSPFREGREQYF. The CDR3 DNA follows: TGTGCCAGCAGCCCTTTTCGGGAGGGCCGCGAGCAGTACTTC.

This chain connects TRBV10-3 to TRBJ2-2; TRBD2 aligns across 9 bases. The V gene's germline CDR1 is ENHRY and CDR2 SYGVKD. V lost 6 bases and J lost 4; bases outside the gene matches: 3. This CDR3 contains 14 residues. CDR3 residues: CAIRLAGVTGELFF. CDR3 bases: TGTGCCATCAGATTAGCGGGAGTCACCGGGGAGCTGTTTTTT.

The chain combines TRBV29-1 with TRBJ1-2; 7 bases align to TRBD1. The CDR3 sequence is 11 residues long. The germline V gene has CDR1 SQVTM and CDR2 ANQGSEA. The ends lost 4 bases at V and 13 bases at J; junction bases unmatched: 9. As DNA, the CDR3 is TGCAGCGTTGCCACAGGGGAATCACCCACCTTC. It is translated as CSVATGESPTF. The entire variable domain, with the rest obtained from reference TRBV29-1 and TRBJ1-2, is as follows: SAVISQKPSRDICQRGTSLTIQCQVDSQVTMMFWYRQQPGQSLTLIATANQGSEATYESGFVIDKFPISRPNLTFSTLTVSNMSPEDSSIYLCSVATGESPTFGSGTRLTVV.

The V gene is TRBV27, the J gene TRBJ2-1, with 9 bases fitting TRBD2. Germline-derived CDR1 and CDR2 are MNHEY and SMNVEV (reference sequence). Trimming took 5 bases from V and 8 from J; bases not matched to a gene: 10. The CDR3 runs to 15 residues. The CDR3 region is CASSLAGSQGDEQFF. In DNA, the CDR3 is TGTGCCAGCAGTCTAGCGGGGTCCCAAGGGGATGAGCAGTTCTTC.

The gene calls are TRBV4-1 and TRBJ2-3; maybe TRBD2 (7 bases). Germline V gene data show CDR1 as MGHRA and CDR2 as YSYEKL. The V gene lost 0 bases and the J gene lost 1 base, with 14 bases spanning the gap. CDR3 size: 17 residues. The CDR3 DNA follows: TGCGCCAGCAGCCAAGACCCGGGGGGCCTCCGCACAGATACGCAGTATTTT. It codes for CASSQDPGGLRTDTQYF.

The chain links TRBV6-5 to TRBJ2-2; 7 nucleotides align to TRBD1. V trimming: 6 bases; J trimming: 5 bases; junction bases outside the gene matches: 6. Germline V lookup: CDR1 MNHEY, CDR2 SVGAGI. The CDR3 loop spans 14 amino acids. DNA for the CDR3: TGTGCCAGCAGGGGGACAGACAAAACCGGGGAGCTGTTTTTT. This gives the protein CASRGTDKTGELFF.

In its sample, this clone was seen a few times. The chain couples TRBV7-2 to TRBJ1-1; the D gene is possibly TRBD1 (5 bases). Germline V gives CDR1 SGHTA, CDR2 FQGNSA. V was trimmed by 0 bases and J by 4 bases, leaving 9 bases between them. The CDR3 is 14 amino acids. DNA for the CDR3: TGTGCCAGCAGCTTAGCGTCCCAGGGCACTGAAGCTTTCTTT. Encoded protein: CASSLASQGTEAFF.

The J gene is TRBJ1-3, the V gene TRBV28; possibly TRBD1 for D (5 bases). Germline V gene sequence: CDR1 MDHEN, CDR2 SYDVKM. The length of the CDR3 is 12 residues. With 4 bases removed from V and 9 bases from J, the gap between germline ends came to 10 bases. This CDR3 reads CASSSSGGTIYF. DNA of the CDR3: TGTGCCAGCAGTTCTAGCGGGGGCACCATATATTTT. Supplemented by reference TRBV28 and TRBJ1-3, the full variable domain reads DVKVTQSSRYLVKRTGEKVFLECVQDMDHENMFWYRQDPGLGLRLIYFSYDVKMKEKGDIPEGYSVSREKKERFSLILESASTNQTSMYLCASSSSGGTIYFGEGSWLTVV.

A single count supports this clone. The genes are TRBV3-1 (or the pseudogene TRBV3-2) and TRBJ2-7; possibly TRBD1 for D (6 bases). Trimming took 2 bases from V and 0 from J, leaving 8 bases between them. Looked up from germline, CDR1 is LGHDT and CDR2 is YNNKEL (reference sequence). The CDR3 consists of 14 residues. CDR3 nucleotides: TGTGCCAGCAGCCAACCGGACAGCTCCTACGAGCAGTACTTC. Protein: CASSQPDSSYEQYF.

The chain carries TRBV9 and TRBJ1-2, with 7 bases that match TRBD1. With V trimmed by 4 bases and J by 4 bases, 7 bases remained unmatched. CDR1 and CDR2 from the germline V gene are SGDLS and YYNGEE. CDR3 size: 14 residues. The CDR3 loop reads CASSSLQGSYGYTF. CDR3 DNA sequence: TGTGCCAGCAGCTCCTTACAGGGGTCCTATGGCTACACCTTC. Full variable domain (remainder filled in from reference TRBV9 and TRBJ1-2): DSGVTQTPKHLITATGQRVTLRCSPRSGDLSVYWYQQSLDQGLQFLIQYYNGEERAKGNILERFSAQQFPDLHSELNLSSLELGDSALYFCASSSLQGSYGYTFGSGTRLTVV.

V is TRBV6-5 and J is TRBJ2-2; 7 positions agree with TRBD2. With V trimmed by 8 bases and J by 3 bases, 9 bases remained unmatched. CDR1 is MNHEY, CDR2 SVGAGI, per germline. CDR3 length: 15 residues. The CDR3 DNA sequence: TGTGCCAGCTGGGGAGGGACGTCTTACACCGGGGAGCTGTTTTTT. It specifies CASWGGTSYTGELFF.

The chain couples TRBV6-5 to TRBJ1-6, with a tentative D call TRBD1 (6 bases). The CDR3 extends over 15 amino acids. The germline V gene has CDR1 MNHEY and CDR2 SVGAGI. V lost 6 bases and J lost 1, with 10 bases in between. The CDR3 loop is CASRVDRSYNSPLHF. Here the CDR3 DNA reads TGTGCCAGCAGGGTGGACAGATCCTATAATTCACCCCTCCACTTT.

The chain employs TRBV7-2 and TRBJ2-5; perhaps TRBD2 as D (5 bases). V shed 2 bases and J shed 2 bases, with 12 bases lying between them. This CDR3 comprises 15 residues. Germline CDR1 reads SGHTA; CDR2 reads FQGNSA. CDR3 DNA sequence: TGTGCCAGCAGCTTATCGCTAGCAAGACAAGAGACCCAGTACTTC. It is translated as CASSLSLARQETQYF.

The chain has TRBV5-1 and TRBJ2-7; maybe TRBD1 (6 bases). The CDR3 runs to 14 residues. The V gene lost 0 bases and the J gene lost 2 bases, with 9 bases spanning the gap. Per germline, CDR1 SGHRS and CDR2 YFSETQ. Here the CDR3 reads CASSLGTVTYEQYF. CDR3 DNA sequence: TGCGCCAGCAGCTTGGGGACAGTTACCTACGAGCAGTACTTC.

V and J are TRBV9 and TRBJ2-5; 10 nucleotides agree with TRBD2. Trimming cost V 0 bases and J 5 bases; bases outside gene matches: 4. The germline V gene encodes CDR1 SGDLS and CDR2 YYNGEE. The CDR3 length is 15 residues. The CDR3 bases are TGTGCCAGCAGCGTAGGGCTAGCGGGAGCGGAGACCCAGTACTTC. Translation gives CASSVGLAGAETQYF.